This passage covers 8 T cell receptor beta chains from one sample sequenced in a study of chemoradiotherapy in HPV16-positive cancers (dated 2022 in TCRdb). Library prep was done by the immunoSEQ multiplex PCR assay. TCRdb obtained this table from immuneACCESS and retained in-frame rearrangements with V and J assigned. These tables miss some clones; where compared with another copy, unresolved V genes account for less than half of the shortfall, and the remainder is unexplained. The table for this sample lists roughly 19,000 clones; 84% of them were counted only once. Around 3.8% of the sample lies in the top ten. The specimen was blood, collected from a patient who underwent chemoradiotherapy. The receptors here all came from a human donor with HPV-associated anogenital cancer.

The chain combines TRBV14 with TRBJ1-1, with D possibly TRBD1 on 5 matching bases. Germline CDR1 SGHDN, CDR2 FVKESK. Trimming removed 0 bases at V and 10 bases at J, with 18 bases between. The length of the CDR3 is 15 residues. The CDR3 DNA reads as TGTGCCAGCAGCCAAGATCCCCCAGGGTCAGCGGGAGCTTTCTTT. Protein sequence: CASSQDPPGSAGAFF.

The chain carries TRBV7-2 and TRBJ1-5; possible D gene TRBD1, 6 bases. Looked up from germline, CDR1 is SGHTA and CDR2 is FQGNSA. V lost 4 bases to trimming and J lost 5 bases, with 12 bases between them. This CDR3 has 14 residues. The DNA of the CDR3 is TGTGCCAGCAGCTCAGACAGGAGCTATCAGCCCCAGCATTTT. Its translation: CASSSDRSYQPQHF.

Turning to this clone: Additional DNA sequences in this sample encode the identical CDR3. This chain's CDR3 is CASSLGQYNSPLHF. The CDR3, as DNA: TGTGCCAGCAGCCTGGGACAGTATAATTCACCCCTCCACTTT. V is TRBV28 and J is TRBJ1-6; the match to TRBD1 covers 7 bases. The length of the CDR3 is 14 residues. V was clipped by 6 bases and J by 4 bases; unmatched bases: 3. The V gene's germline CDR1 is MDHEN and CDR2 SYDVKM. The entire variable domain, with the rest obtained from reference TRBV28 and TRBJ1-6, is as follows: DVKVTQSSRYLVKRTGEKVFLECVQDMDHENMFWYRQDPGLGLRLIYFSYDVKMKEKGDIPEGYSVSREKKERFSLILESASTNQTSMYLCASSLGQYNSPLHFGNGTRLTVT.

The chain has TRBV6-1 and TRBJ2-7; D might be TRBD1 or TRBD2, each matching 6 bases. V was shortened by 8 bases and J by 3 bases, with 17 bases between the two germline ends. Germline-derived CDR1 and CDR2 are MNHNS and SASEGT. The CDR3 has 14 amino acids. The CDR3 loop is CASGPGARIYEQYF. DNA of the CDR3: TGTGCCAGCGGGCCGGGGGCGCGCATCTACGAGCAGTACTTC.

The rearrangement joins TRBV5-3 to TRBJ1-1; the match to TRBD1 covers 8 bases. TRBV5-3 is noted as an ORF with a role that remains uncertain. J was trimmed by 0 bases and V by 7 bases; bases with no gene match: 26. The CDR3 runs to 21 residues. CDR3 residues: CARGGGPLAGQGARMNTEAFF. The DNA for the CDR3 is TGTGCCAGAGGTGGTGGACCCCTAGCGGGGCAGGGGGCTAGGATGAACACTGAAGCTTTCTTT.

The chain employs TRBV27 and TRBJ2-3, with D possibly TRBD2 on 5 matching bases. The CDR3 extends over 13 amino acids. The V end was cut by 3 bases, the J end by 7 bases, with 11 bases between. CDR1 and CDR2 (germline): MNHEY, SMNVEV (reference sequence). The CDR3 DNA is TGTGCCAGCAGTTTCTCCGGGATCAATACGCAGTATTTT. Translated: CASSFSGINTQYF.

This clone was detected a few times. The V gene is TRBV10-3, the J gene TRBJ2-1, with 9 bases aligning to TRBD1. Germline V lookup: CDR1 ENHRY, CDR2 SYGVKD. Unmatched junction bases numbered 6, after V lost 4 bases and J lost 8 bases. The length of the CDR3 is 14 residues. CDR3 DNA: TGTGCCATCAGTGGGGGACAGGGACTGGATGAGCAGTTCTTC. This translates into CAISGGQGLDEQFF.

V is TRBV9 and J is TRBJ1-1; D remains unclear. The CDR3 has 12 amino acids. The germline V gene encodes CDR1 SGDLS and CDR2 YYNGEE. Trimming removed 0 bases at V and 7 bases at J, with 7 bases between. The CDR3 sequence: CASSVVNGEAFF. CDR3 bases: TGTGCCAGCAGCGTAGTTAATGGTGAAGCTTTCTTT. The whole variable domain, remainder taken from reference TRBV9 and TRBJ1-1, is DSGVTQTPKHLITATGQRVTLRCSPRSGDLSVYWYQQSLDQGLQFLIQYYNGEERAKGNILERFSAQQFPDLHSELNLSSLELGDSALYFCASSVVNGEAFFGQGTRLTVV.